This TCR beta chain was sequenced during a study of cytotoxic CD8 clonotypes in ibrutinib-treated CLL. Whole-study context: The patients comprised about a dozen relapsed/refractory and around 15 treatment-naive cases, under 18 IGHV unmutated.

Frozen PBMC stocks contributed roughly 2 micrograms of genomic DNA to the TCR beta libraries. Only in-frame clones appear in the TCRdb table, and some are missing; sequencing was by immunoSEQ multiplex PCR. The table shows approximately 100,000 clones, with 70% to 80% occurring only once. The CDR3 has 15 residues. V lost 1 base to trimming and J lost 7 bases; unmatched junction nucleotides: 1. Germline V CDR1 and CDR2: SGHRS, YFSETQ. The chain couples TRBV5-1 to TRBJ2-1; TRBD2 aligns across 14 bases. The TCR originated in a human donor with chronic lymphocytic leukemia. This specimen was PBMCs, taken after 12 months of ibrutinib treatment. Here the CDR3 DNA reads TGCGCCAGCAGCTTGCGACTAGCGGGGGGGAATGAGCAGTTCTTC. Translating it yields CASSLRLAGGNEQFF. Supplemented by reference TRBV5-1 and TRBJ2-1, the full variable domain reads KAGVTQTPRYLIKTRGQQVTLSCSPISGHRSVSWYQQTPGQGLQFLFEYFSETQRNKGNFPGRFSGRQFSNSRSEMNVSTLELGDSALYLCASSLRLAGGNEQFFGPGTRLTVL.